This entry concerns a single T cell receptor beta chain. Its antigen remains unidentified. Profiling relied on immunoSEQ multiplex PCR, and the TCRdb table lists in-frame clones only, not all of them. The table has more than 2 million clones, around 93% seen once. Positively selected for CCR7, the CD45RO-negative cells used as naive CD8 cells excluded terminally differentiated effector memory CD45RA+ cells. The healthy adult donors were HIV-negative and reported no recent acute infections or vaccinations. This record belongs to a study of shared clonotypes between healthy human individuals. General observations from the study: The diversity represented, both genetic and in exposure history, was limited by few donors.

The TCR sequence derives from a man younger than 35 in good health. Some clones in this sample may be carry-over from other donors' samples. Sequenced sample: naive CD8+ T cells from PBMCs.

In DNA, the CDR3 is TGTGCCAGCGCACCAACTAGCGGGAGGAACGAGCAGTACTTC. Translation: CASAPTSGRNEQYF. This chain connects TRBV9 to TRBJ2-7, with 12 bases lining up with TRBD2. CDR1 SGDLS and CDR2 YYNGEE come from the germline V gene. The CDR3 is 14 residues long. The V and J ends lost 7 bases and 5 bases, in that order; junction bases with no gene match: 7.